This is a list of T cell receptor beta chains from one sample in a study of identical twins. Each CDR3 protein is one row after TCRdb ran MiXCR on the 5' RACE reads. Among about 490,000 distinct CDR3 sequences listed, around 15% were seen once. These data were also filed under a second study, of yellow fever vaccine responses in identical twins.

Material: CD4+ T cells sorted from blood. Source of these receptors: a woman aged 18-30 years in good health. The CDR3 runs from the conserved cysteine through the conserved F or W. The order of the fields is CDR3 length, V gene, clone size, J gene, D gene, CDR3 protein, CDR3 DNA. A D gene is named only where the DNA matches it firmly. Not every row has a clone size; where given, it reads once, few, many or a size class.

>14|TRBV19|-|TRBJ2-7|TRBD1
CASSISGQGYEQYF
TGTGCCAGTAGTATCTCGGGACAGGGGTACGAGCAGTACTTC
>13|TRBV5-1|few|TRBJ2-1|-
CASSPGKLNEQFF
TGCGCCAGCAGCCCCGGGAAACTCAATGAGCAGTTCTTC
>13|TRBV6-5|-|TRBJ1-6|TRBD1
CASRRGPNSPLHF
TGTGCCAGCAGGAGGGGGCCGAATTCACCCCTCCACTTT
>13|TRBV29-1|many|TRBJ2-1|-
CSVGGLTYNEQFF
TGCAGCGTTGGGGGCCTAACCTACAATGAGCAGTTCTTC
>17|TRBV4-1|-|TRBJ2-3|TRBD2
CASSQGLAGIKWDTQYF
TGCGCCAGCAGCCAAGGACTAGCGGGGATTAAATGGGATACGCAGTATTTT
>17|TRBV7-9|few|TRBJ2-1|-
CASSREKVRRVYNEQFF
TGTGCCAGCAGCCGCGAGAAGGTCAGAAGGGTATACAATGAGCAGTTCTTC
>16|TRBV7-6|few|TRBJ2-3|-
CASSLDDWEGTDTQYF
TGTGCCAGCAGCTTAGACGACTGGGAGGGCACAGATACGCAGTATTTT
>15|TRBV5-1|once|TRBJ2-1|-
CASSFRGIGNIEQFF
TGCGCCAGCAGCTTTAGGGGCATCGGTAACATTGAGCAGTTCTTC
>16|TRBV9|-|TRBJ2-7|TRBD2
CASSVGSSGRASEQYF
TGTGCCAGCAGCGTAGGGTCTAGCGGGAGGGCTTCCGAGCAGTACTTC
>18|TRBV29-1|few|TRBJ2-3|TRBD2
CSARGGLAKATSTDTQYF
TGCAGCGCCAGAGGGGGACTAGCGAAAGCGACTAGCACAGATACGCAGTATTTT
>14|TRBV20-1|few|TRBJ1-4|-
CSASPGVGGEKLFF
TGCAGTGCTAGTCCGGGGGTAGGGGGGGAAAAACTGTTTTTT
>14|TRBV10-3|-|TRBJ2-1|TRBD2
CATAGTSGVDEQFF
TGTGCCACCGCCGGGACTAGCGGGGTGGATGAGCAGTTCTTC
>15|TRBV7-9|-|TRBJ2-5|TRBD1
CASSSAGTVQETQYF
TGTGCCAGCAGCTCCGCCGGGACAGTCCAAGAGACCCAGTACTTC
>15|TRBV9|-|TRBJ2-2|-
CASSVGLDRTGELFF
TGTGCCAGCAGCGTAGGCTTAGACCGCACCGGGGAGCTGTTTTTT
>14|TRBV6-1|many|TRBJ2-1|TRBD1
CASTERTGGNEQFF
TGTGCCAGCACCGAGCGGACAGGGGGTAATGAGCAGTTCTTC
>13|TRBV7-7|-|TRBJ2-5|-
CASSQDRQETQYF
TGTGCCAGCAGCCAGGACAGACAAGAGACCCAGTACTTC
>14|TRBV5-2|-|TRBJ2-3|-
CASGPGLGTDTQYF
TGTGCCAGCGGCCCCGGACTGGGCACAGATACGCAGTATTTT
>18|TRBV10-1|-|TRBJ2-3|TRBD2
CASSEWAPGLAGADTQYF
TGCGCCAGCAGTGAGTGGGCCCCAGGACTAGCGGGGGCAGATACGCAGTATTTT
>12|TRBV29-1|-|TRBJ1-2|-
CSVEAGYYGYTF
TGCAGCGTTGAAGCGGGGTACTATGGCTACACCTTC
>19|TRBV7-6|-|TRBJ2-1|TRBD2
CASSFQLAMTGGPSYEQFF
TGTGCCAGCAGCTTCCAATTGGCGATGACGGGGGGGCCTTCGTATGAGCAGTTCTTC